These 32 T cell receptor beta chains were all obtained from the same sample, sequenced in a study. Amplification of TRBV12-4/TRBJ1-2 clonotypes used adaptor-ligated barcode primers. TCRdb itself ran the multiplex PCR reads through MiXCR, one entry per CDR3 protein. This sample carries fewer than 300 distinct CDR3 sequences, 3% to 4.5% of them seen once, and the ten largest clones take approximately 38%. The specimen was naive CD4+ T cells sorted from blood. Subset defined: naive CD4+ T cells, CD4+CD45RA+CD25-. Receptors were obtained from a female donor with breast cancer.

This clonotype ranks as medium-sized. V gene TRBV12-3 or TRBV12-4 combines with J gene TRBJ1-2, with D possibly matching TRBD1 (6 bases). With 6 bases removed from V and 4 bases from J, the gap between germline ends came to 12 bases. The CDR3 loop spans 13 amino acids. The CDR3 sequence: CASRRTDIYGYTF. Written as DNA, the CDR3 is TGTGCCAGCAGAAGGACAGATATCTATGGCTACACCTTC.

This clonotype is classed as large. The rearrangement joins TRBV12-3 or TRBV12-4 to TRBJ1-2; TRBD1 agrees at 7 bases. CDR3 size: 14 residues. V lost 6 bases to trimming and J lost 2 bases; unmatched junction nucleotides: 6. The CDR3, as DNA: TGTGCCAGCAGGCCGACAGGGCCCAACTATGGCTACACCTTC. It encodes CASRPTGPNYGYTF.

V gene TRBV12-3 or TRBV12-4 combines with J gene TRBJ1-2; D possibly corresponds to TRBD1 (6 bases). CDR3 length: 13 amino acids. Trimming pared 2 bases from V and 6 bases from J, leaving 10 bases between. In DNA form, the CDR3 reads TGTGCCAGCAGTTTAACAGGGTGGGATGGCTACACCTTC. This codes for CASSLTGWDGYTF.

In its sample, this clonotype ranks as hyperexpanded (1% or more). CDR3 sequence reads: CASGRDRKAGYTF. DNA of the CDR3: TGTGCCAGCGGAAGGGACAGGAAAGCGGGCTACACCTTC. The chain uses TRBV12-3 or TRBV12-4 and TRBJ1-2, with 8 bases fitting TRBD1. The CDR3 has 13 amino acids. The trim removed 8 bases at V and 8 bases at J, leaving 10 bases unmatched.

Judged by abundance, this clonotype is medium-sized. The chain links TRBV12-3 or TRBV12-4 to TRBJ1-2; D remains unclear. Trimming took off 1 base at V and 2 bases at J, with 14 bases between the two ends. The CDR3 totals 16 residues. As DNA, the CDR3 is TGTGCCAGCAGTTTAGTAACTAGGACCGGAAACTATGGCTACACCTTC. Protein: CASSLVTRTGNYGYTF.

By proportion, this clonotype is medium-sized (0.01 to 0.1%). V is TRBV12-3 or TRBV12-4 and J is TRBJ1-2; D gene ambiguous. The V gene lost 4 bases and the J gene lost 3 bases, with 9 bases spanning the gap. This CDR3 comprises 13 residues. As DNA, the CDR3 is TGTGCCAGCAGTTCGTCGACGGACTATGGCTACACCTTC. Protein sequence: CASSSSTDYGYTF.

By share of the sample, this clonotype is large. The chain is built from TRBV12-3 or TRBV12-4 and TRBJ1-2; D is undetermined. The V and J ends lost 3 bases and 7 bases respectively, with 12 bases between them. The CDR3 spans 13 residues. The CDR3 DNA reads TGTGCCAGCAGTTTGGGCGGCTCTCCTGGCTACACCTTC. It encodes CASSLGGSPGYTF.

Within the sample, this clonotype is large (0.1 to 1%). The chain is built from TRBV12-3 or TRBV12-4 and TRBJ1-2; the D is unclear. V shed 3 bases and J shed 2 bases, with 7 bases lying between them. The CDR3 totals 13 residues. CDR3: CASSLGRNYGYTF. The DNA of the CDR3 is TGTGCCAGCAGTTTGGGCAGGAACTATGGCTACACCTTC.

This clonotype is termed large. V and J are TRBV12-3 or TRBV12-4 and TRBJ1-2; D not certain. The CDR3 totals 14 residues. The V end was cut by 4 bases, the J end by 1 base, with 10 bases between. This CDR3 is CASSSGASNYGYTF. CDR3 nucleotides: TGTGCCAGCAGTTCGGGAGCAAGTAACTATGGCTACACCTTC.

This clonotype is labeled large (0.1 to 1%). V gene TRBV12-3 or TRBV12-4 combines with J gene TRBJ1-2; 7 bases agree with TRBD1. The V gene end was trimmed by 5 bases and the J gene end by 8 bases; junction bases not matched to a gene: 11. The CDR3 totals 14 residues. DNA for the CDR3: TGTGCCAGCAGTCCTCTCTACAGGGGTCGGGGCTACACCTTC. This sequence encodes CASSPLYRGRGYTF.

On this clonotype: A clone one base away is much larger, so this may be a read error. The chain couples TRBV12-3 or TRBV12-4 to TRBJ1-2; 7 nucleotides agree with TRBD1. V shed 3 bases, J shed 0 bases, and the junction held 4 bases outside the gene matches. CDR3 length: 15 amino acids. Here the CDR3 DNA reads TGTGCCAGCAGTTTGACAGGGAAAGCTAACTATGGCTACACCTTC. Translated: CASSLTGKANYGYTF.

In its sample, this clonotype ranks as medium-sized. A clone one base away is much larger, so this may be a read error. The J gene is TRBJ1-2, the V gene TRBV12-3 or TRBV12-4; D perhaps matches TRBD1 (5 bases). The CDR3 length is 13 residues. The CDR3 region has the DNA TGTACCAGCACCCCTGAGGGGTCCTATGGCTACACCTTC. As protein: CTSTPEGSYGYTF.

This clonotype is termed medium-sized. The V call is TRBV12-3 or TRBV12-4, the J call TRBJ1-2; D gene uncertain. The V end lost 3 bases, the J end lost 8 bases, and 13 bases lay between the germline ends. The CDR3 totals 13 residues. The CDR3 nucleotides read TGTGCCAGCAGTTTGAGAGGGAGGGAGGGCTACACCTTC. Translating it yields CASSLRGREGYTF.

By proportion, this clonotype is medium-sized. The chain joins TRBV12-3 or TRBV12-4 to TRBJ1-2, with D uncertain. The V end lost 6 bases, the J end lost 8 bases, and 19 bases lay between the germline ends. The CDR3 spans 14 residues. CDR3 nucleotides: TGTGCCAGCAGCCTTCGAGGGCGCGGGGAGGGCTACACCTTC. It codes for CASSLRGRGEGYTF.

By proportion, this clonotype is large. This chain joins TRBV12-3 or TRBV12-4 and TRBJ1-2; the match to TRBD1 covers 7 bases. This CDR3 is built from 12 residues. V shed 6 bases and J 11 bases; nucleotides not matched to a gene: 9. In nucleotides, the CDR3 is TGTGCCAGCAGACAGGGACAGTCCGCGTACACCTTC. This sequence encodes CASRQGQSAYTF.

By proportion, this clonotype is hyperexpanded. The V and J genes are TRBV12-3 or TRBV12-4 and TRBJ1-2; D is perhaps TRBD1 (5 bases). The CDR3 length is 16 residues. V was trimmed by 5 bases and J by 3 bases, leaving 19 bases between them. CDR3 nucleotides: TGTGCCAGCAGTCCGGACATGGGGAGGATAGACTATGGCTACACCTTC. It encodes CASSPDMGRIDYGYTF.

This clonotype rates as medium-sized. The chain is built from TRBV12-3 or TRBV12-4 and TRBJ1-2; possibly TRBD1 for D (5 bases). Trimming left V 5 bases short and J 4 bases short, with 11 bases between. This CDR3 is built from 13 residues. In DNA, the CDR3 is TGTGCCAGCAGTGGGGACCGCATCTATGGCTACACCTTC. Amino acids: CASSGDRIYGYTF.

Sample share makes this clonotype large. The gene calls are TRBV12-3 or TRBV12-4 and TRBJ1-2; a possible D gene is TRBD1 (5 bases). Trimming pared 7 bases from V and 4 bases from J, leaving 13 bases between. This CDR3 has 13 residues. The CDR3 DNA is TGTGCCAGCACCGCCCAGGGCAGCTATGGCTACACCTTC. Its protein is CASTAQGSYGYTF.

Within the sample, this clonotype is medium-sized (0.01 to 0.1%). The rearrangement uses TRBV12-3 or TRBV12-4 and TRBJ1-2; D uncertain. V lost 3 bases and J 8 bases, leaving 7 bases between the germline ends. This CDR3 has 11 amino acids. The CDR3 DNA reads as TGTGCCAGCAGTTTCGGGAGCGGCTACACCTTC. Translating it yields CASSFGSGYTF.

In this sample, this clonotype is medium-sized. The V call is TRBV12-3 or TRBV12-4, the J call TRBJ1-2, with a possible D match to TRBD1 (5 bases). The ends were cut back, 4 bases at V and 4 bases at J, with 10 bases in the middle. The CDR3 has 13 amino acids. The DNA for the CDR3 is TGTGCCAGCAGTTCGGGACTTTTCTATGGCTACACCTTC. Its protein product is CASSSGLFYGYTF.

By sample fraction, this clonotype is medium-sized. This rearrangement joins TRBV12-3 or TRBV12-4 to TRBJ1-2, with D uncertain. V lost 2 bases and J lost 8, with 9 bases in between. The length of the CDR3 is 12 residues. The CDR3 region has the DNA TGTGCCAGCAGTTTATCGGGGTTCGGCTACACCTTC. This sequence encodes CASSLSGFGYTF.

A few counts support this clonotype. The rearrangement joins TRBV12-3 or TRBV12-4 to TRBJ1-2; D is ambiguous. The CDR3 consists of 14 residues. V shed 4 bases and J shed 1 base, with 10 bases lying between them. This CDR3 is CASSSRASNYGYTF. Written as DNA, the CDR3 is TGTGCCAGCAGTTCGAGGGCAAGTAACTATGGCTACACCTTC.

By share, this clonotype counts as medium-sized (0.01 to 0.1%). V usage is TRBV12-3 or TRBV12-4 and J usage is TRBJ1-2; D remains ambiguous. The V end lost 6 bases, the J end lost 5 bases, and 4 bases lay between the germline ends. This CDR3 is 10 amino acids long. The CDR3 sequence is CASSLYGYTF. DNA of the CDR3: TGTGCCAGCAGCCTTTATGGCTACACCTTC.

By its share, this clonotype is large. The J gene is TRBJ1-2, the V gene TRBV12-3 or TRBV12-4; tentative D call: TRBD1 (6 bases). This CDR3 contains 16 residues. V was clipped by 2 bases and J by 8 bases, with 21 bases between them. The CDR3, as DNA: TGTGCCAGCAGTTTATGGGTAGACAGGTTCCCTCGGGGCTACACCTTC. It is translated as CASSLWVDRFPRGYTF.

This clonotype is deemed medium-sized. This chain connects TRBV12-3 or TRBV12-4 to TRBJ1-2; 7 bases are a match to TRBD1. V trimming: 7 bases; J trimming: 4 bases; junction bases outside the gene matches: 9. CDR3 size: 14 residues. The CDR3 DNA reads TGTGCCAGCACCTCGGGGACAGTTGGCTATGGCTACACCTTC. Protein sequence: CASTSGTVGYGYTF.

This clonotype is labeled medium-sized. The chain is built from TRBV12-3 or TRBV12-4 and TRBJ1-2; 7 positions agree with TRBD1. The CDR3 has 14 residues. The V and J ends lost 2 bases and 7 bases, in that order; junction bases with no gene match: 7. CDR3 coding DNA: TGTGCCAGCAGTTTAAAGGGACAGAAAGGTGGCTACACCTTC. Protein: CASSLKGQKGGYTF.

This clonotype is classed as medium-sized. The chain joins TRBV12-3 or TRBV12-4 to TRBJ1-2; D not resolved. V lost 1 base, J lost 5 bases, and 11 bases lay in between. There are 14 residues in the CDR3. The DNA of the CDR3 is TGTGCCAGCAGTTTAGATGCAACGGGATATGGCTACACCTTC. It translates to CASSLDATGYGYTF.

This clonotype is classed as large. The J gene is TRBJ1-2, the V gene TRBV12-3 or TRBV12-4; D unclear. V lost 1 base and J lost 7, with 10 bases in between. CDR3 size: 13 residues. The CDR3, as DNA: TGTGCCAGCAGTTTAGTCGGGAAACTTGGCTACACCTTC. This gives the protein CASSLVGKLGYTF.

By frequency in the sample, this clonotype is large (0.1 to 1%). The rearrangement joins TRBV12-3 or TRBV12-4 to TRBJ1-2; TRBD1 is a possible D gene (6 bases). V was shortened by 3 bases and J by 4 bases, with 12 bases between the two germline ends. This CDR3 has 14 residues. The CDR3 DNA sequence: TGTGCCAGCAGTTTGACAGGCCTCCCCTATGGCTACACCTTC. Protein: CASSLTGLPYGYTF.

Relative to its sample, this clonotype is large. The J gene is TRBJ1-2, the V gene TRBV12-3 or TRBV12-4, with 8 bases fitting TRBD1. The CDR3 extends over 15 amino acids. With V trimmed by 1 base and J by 3 bases, 4 bases remained unmatched. CDR3 nucleotides: TGTGCCAGCAGTTTAGTGACAGGGGAGGACTATGGCTACACCTTC. Translation gives CASSLVTGEDYGYTF.

This clonotype rates as medium-sized. The chain joins TRBV12-3 or TRBV12-4 to TRBJ1-2; a possible D gene is TRBD1 (5 bases). The length of the CDR3 is 14 residues. The ends were cut back, 3 bases at V and 7 bases at J, with 15 bases in the middle. DNA of the CDR3: TGTGCCAGCAGTTTTCTCGCAGGGCGGGGTGGCTACACCTTC. Translating gives CASSFLAGRGGYTF.

This clonotype is termed large (0.1 to 1%). The chain joins TRBV12-3 or TRBV12-4 to TRBJ1-2; D uncertain. The CDR3 is made up of 14 amino acids. Trimming cost V 0 bases and J 7 bases, with 12 bases left between them. The CDR3 region is CASSLAAGYPGYTF. Here the CDR3 DNA reads TGTGCCAGCAGTTTAGCGGCGGGATACCCTGGCTACACCTTC.